This TCR beta chain was found in a study of beta chain features in type 1 diabetes. The study, taken as a whole, reports: Moderate yet significant TCRB CDR3 shortening was seen in Type 1 diabetes patients in all four CD4+ subsets.

cDNA synthesis used the whole RNA isolate, giving expressed TCRB sequences. Profiled with immunoSEQ multiplex PCR; TCRdb holds only in-frame clones, not every one. The sample shows under 55,000 clones, less than 55% of them seen only once. Points on this clone: The target antigen is unknown.

The sequence derives from a young man with type 1 diabetes. The sequenced material came from Tregs from blood.

The CDR3 loop is CASSPRQGIFGQPQHF. CDR3 nucleotides: TGTGCCAGTAGTCCGAGACAGGGGATTTTCGGTCAGCCCCAGCATTTT. V is TRBV19 and J is TRBJ1-5, with 8 nucleotides matching TRBD1. CDR3 length equals 16 residues. With V trimmed by 5 bases and J by 6 bases, 12 bases remained unmatched. CDR1 is LNHDA, CDR2 SQIVND, per germline (reference sequence).